The 18 T cell receptor beta chains listed next were all sequenced from one sample in a study of early T cells in non-severe SARS-CoV-2 infection. TCRdb itself ran the 5' RACE reads through MiXCR, one entry per CDR3 protein. This table holds about 62,000 distinct CDR3 sequences, approximately 9.3% found once. Sequenced sample: whole blood. The receptors stem from an adult who was a healthcare worker with PCR-confirmed SARS-CoV-2 infection or an uninfected control (not recorded which).

This clonotype was seen repeatedly, ten times or more. The V call is TRBV24-1, the J call TRBJ2-3, with D perhaps matching TRBD2 (6 bases). Germline V CDR1 and CDR2: KGHDR, SFDVKD. CDR3 size: 15 residues. V dropped 4 bases and J dropped 3 bases, with 13 bases sitting between them. The chain's CDR3 is CATSDPAGRTDTQYF. Here the CDR3 DNA reads TGTGCCACCAGTGACCCTGCGGGGAGAACAGATACGCAGTATTTT.

The chain is built from TRBV11-2 and TRBJ2-5; D is ambiguous. This CDR3 comprises 14 residues. Germline values: CDR1 SGHAT, CDR2 FQNNGV. Trimming took off 0 bases at V and 2 bases at J, with 7 bases between the two ends. The CDR3 loop is CASSLDLGQETQYF. Written as DNA, the CDR3 is TGTGCCAGCAGCTTAGATCTGGGTCAAGAGACCCAGTACTTC. The variable domain in full, with the rest retrieved from reference TRBV11-2 and TRBJ2-5, is EAGVAQSPRYKIIEKRQSVAFWCNPISGHATLYWYQQILGQGPKLLIQFQNNGVVDDSQLPKDRFSAERLKGVDSTLKIQPAKLEDSAVYLCASSLDLGQETQYFGPGTRLLVL.

This clonotype was observed a few times. The chain employs TRBV12-3 or TRBV12-4 and TRBJ1-5, with unresolved D. Deletions cut 6 bases from V and 0 bases from J, with 9 bases between. This CDR3 has 14 residues. The CDR3 DNA reads TGTGCCAGCAGCCTTTCCGATAGCAATCAGCCCCAGCATTTT. This gives the protein CASSLSDSNQPQHF.

The gene calls are TRBV7-2 and TRBJ2-2, with unresolved D. This CDR3 comprises 15 residues. The germline CDR1 and CDR2 sequences are SGHTA and FQGNSA. Trimming left V 2 bases short and J 5 bases short, with 12 bases between. CDR3 sequence reads: CASSLFGPGTGELFF. CDR3 in DNA: TGTGCCAGCAGCTTATTTGGACCTGGGACCGGGGAGCTGTTTTTT.

This clonotype occurred a few times. V is TRBV10-1 and J is TRBJ2-2; D uncertain. The CDR3 has 13 amino acids. V lost 7 bases to trimming and J lost 3 bases, with 9 bases between them. Germline V CDR1 and CDR2: WNHNN, SYGVQD (reference sequence). The CDR3 loop is CASTGRDTGELFF. CDR3 nucleotide sequence: TGCGCCAGCACGGGCAGAGACACCGGGGAGCTGTTTTTT.

This clonotype was seen many times. The chain uses TRBV7-9 and TRBJ2-5; tentatively, D is TRBD2 (5 bases). V shed 2 bases and J shed 5 bases, with 12 bases lying between them. CDR3 length: 14 residues. Germline V gives CDR1 SEHNR, CDR2 FQNEAQ (reference sequence). In nucleotides, the CDR3 is TGTGCCAGCAGCTTATCGGGGATAGGCGAGACCCAGTACTTC. Protein product: CASSLSGIGETQYF.

This clonotype has only a few counts. V gene TRBV6-4 combines with J gene TRBJ1-4; no reliable D call. This CDR3 region has 12 residues. V was cut by 4 bases and J by 10 bases, with 10 bases left in between. The germline V gene encodes CDR1 MRHNA and CDR2 SNTAGT. In nucleotides, the CDR3 is TGTGCCAGCAGTGCCGCCATTCCAAAACTGTTTTTT. It is translated as CASSAAIPKLFF.

In its sample, this clonotype was seen a few times. The V gene is TRBV5-1, the J gene TRBJ2-5, with 10 bases identical to TRBD2. Germline CDR1 and CDR2: SGHRS and YFSETQ. Germline trimming cut 4 bases from V and 2 bases from J; bases unmatched to any gene: 5. The CDR3 length is 15 residues. CDR3 residues: CASSPSGGQQETQYF. Written as DNA, the CDR3 is TGCGCCAGCAGCCCTAGCGGGGGCCAGCAAGAGACCCAGTACTTC.

The sample holds many counts of this clonotype. V gene TRBV14 combines with J gene TRBJ1-5, with a possible D match to TRBD1 (5 bases). The CDR3 runs to 13 residues. CDR1 is SGHDN and CDR2 is FVKESK in the germline V gene. The ends were cut back, 3 bases at V and 4 bases at J, with 7 bases in the middle. CDR3 nucleotide sequence: TGTGCCAGCAGCCAGGCAGGGAATCAGCCCCAGCATTTT. Protein sequence: CASSQAGNQPQHF.

This chain uses TRBV6-5 with TRBJ1-6; tentative D call: TRBD1 (5 bases). This CDR3 is built from 15 residues. The V gene's germline CDR1 is MNHEY and CDR2 SVGAGI. V lost 0 bases, J lost 10 bases, and 13 bases lay in between. As DNA, the CDR3 is TGTGCCAGCAGTTACTCACGGCAGGGAAACTCACCCCTCCACTTT. Translated: CASSYSRQGNSPLHF.

There are many counts of this clonotype. J is TRBJ2-3 and V is TRBV20-1, with 15 bases that match TRBD2. The CDR3 is 18 amino acids. V lost 6 bases and J lost 2; bases outside the gene matches: 12. Germline-derived CDR1 and CDR2 are DFQATT and SNEGSKA (reference sequence). CDR3 amino acids: CSATTPGLAGGLTDTQYF. The CDR3 DNA is TGCAGTGCAACTACCCCGGGACTAGCGGGGGGACTCACAGATACGCAGTATTTT.

Ten or more counts support this clonotype. The rearrangement joins TRBV7-2 to TRBJ1-2; D might be TRBD1 (5 bases). The germline CDR1 and CDR2 sequences are SGHTA and FQGNSA. This CDR3 comprises 11 residues. V lost 6 bases and J lost 6, with 8 bases in between. The CDR3 sequence is CASRRGDGYTF. The CDR3 DNA is TGTGCCAGCAGAAGAGGGGATGGCTACACCTTC.

This clonotype has at least ten counts. The chain recombines TRBV5-1 with TRBJ1-2; TRBD1 matches 8 bases. With 4 bases clipped from V and 4 bases from J, the junction kept 3 bases outside the gene matches. The length of the CDR3 is 13 residues. Germline V gene sequence: CDR1 SGHRS, CDR2 YFSETQ. The CDR3 here is CASSQGQGYGYTF. Here the CDR3 DNA reads TGCGCCAGCAGCCAAGGACAGGGCTATGGCTACACCTTC.

The V and J genes are TRBV7-9 and TRBJ2-3; D is unclear. The germline CDR1 and CDR2 sequences are SEHNR and FQNEAQ (reference sequence). This CDR3 has 13 residues. Trimming pared 3 bases from V and 0 bases from J, leaving 4 bases between. The CDR3 is CASSFPSTDTQYF. The CDR3 nucleotides are TGTGCCAGCAGCTTCCCCAGCACAGATACGCAGTATTTT.

V is TRBV4-2 and J is TRBJ2-3, with no clear D. Trimming removed 1 base at V and 4 bases at J, with 6 bases between. CDR1 is LGHNA, CDR2 YNFKEQ, per germline. The CDR3 runs 13 residues. CDR3 coding DNA: TGTGCCAGCAGCCAAGTCCTCGCAGATACGCAGTATTTT. It codes for CASSQVLADTQYF.

This sequence joins TRBV20-1 and TRBJ1-3; perhaps TRBD1 as D (5 bases). V lost 0 bases, J lost 6 bases, and 15 bases lay in between. The CDR3 length is 15 residues. Germline CDR1 and CDR2: DFQATT and SNEGSKA (reference sequence). The DNA for the CDR3 is TGCAGTGCTAGAGATATAGGGGATGGTGAAAACACCATATATTTT. This codes for CSARDIGDGENTIYF.

V usage is TRBV20-1 and J usage is TRBJ2-3; unclear D gene. Germline CDR1 reads DFQATT; CDR2 reads SNEGSKA (reference sequence). This CDR3 contains 8 residues. The CDR3 sequence is CSTDTQYF. In DNA form, the CDR3 reads TGCAGCACAGATACGCAGTATTTT.

The genes are TRBV12-3 or TRBV12-4 and TRBJ1-3, with 8 bases fitting TRBD1. This CDR3 has 14 residues. V lost 5 bases, J lost 4 bases, and 4 bases stayed unmatched. The CDR3 region is CASSTTGAGNTIYF. The DNA of the CDR3 is TGTGCCAGCAGTACGACAGGGGCCGGAAACACCATATATTTT.